The following is a T cell receptor beta chain sequence with its context. These data are taken from a study of blood T cell repertoires in COVID-19. As for the study in general: Researchers got acute and convalescent COVID-19 samples from the United States, Italy and Spain. Nucleic acid was either cDNA or gDNA, and it came from T cells, B-cell-depleted T cells, or PBMCs.

How the authors handled the data: Estimated nucleated cell counts came from reference gene primer amplification. Using immunoSEQ multiplex PCR, the repertoire was profiled, and TCRdb retains in-frame clones only, with some absent. V and J calls and clone size are given by that table; D and trimming were obtained from the DNA. Of 30,000 to 45,000 clones listed, 85% to 90% were seen once; the top ten hold 12%. V was shortened by 1 base and J by 3 bases, with 13 bases between the two germline ends. The V gene's germline CDR1 is SGHKS and CDR2 YYEKEE (reference sequence). The CDR3 sequence is 15 residues long.

V and J are TRBV5-5 and TRBJ1-1; possibly TRBD1 for D (6 bases). This receptor was taken from a man in his 70s with acute or convalescent COVID-19. The sample taken for sequencing was peripheral blood. The CDR3 DNA is TGTGCCAGCAGCTTGACCCACCCAGGGGACACTGAAGCTTTCTTT. Translated: CASSLTHPGDTEAFF.